The clone carrying this T cell receptor (beta chain) was seen more than once but under ten times. Its antigen remains unknown. Regarding the study as a whole: The TCR gene usage of tumor memory CD4+ T cells clustered together with blood and lymph node memory CD4+ cells and with lymph node naive CD4+ cells.

CDR1 and CDR2 from the germline V gene are SNHLY and FYNNEI. CDR3 length equals 15 residues. With 5 bases clipped from V and 4 bases from J, the junction kept 8 bases outside the gene matches. TCRdb used MiXCR to reprocess the 5' RACE reads, holding one entry per CDR3 protein. Of 8,000 or so distinct CDR3 sequences listed, approximately 35% are singletons. The memory fraction was CD4+CD45RO+CD25- cells. This chain links TRBV2 with TRBJ1-1; 9 bases are shared with TRBD1. Sequencing was done on a sample of tumor-infiltrating memory CD4+ T cells sorted from the breast tumor. Subset reported: memory CD4+ T cells, CD4+CD45RO+CD25-. This TCR derives from a female donor with breast cancer. The chain's CDR3 is CASSRDRVSSTEAFF. The CDR3 region has the DNA TGTGCCAGCAGTCGGGACAGGGTATCGAGCACTGAAGCTTTCTTT.